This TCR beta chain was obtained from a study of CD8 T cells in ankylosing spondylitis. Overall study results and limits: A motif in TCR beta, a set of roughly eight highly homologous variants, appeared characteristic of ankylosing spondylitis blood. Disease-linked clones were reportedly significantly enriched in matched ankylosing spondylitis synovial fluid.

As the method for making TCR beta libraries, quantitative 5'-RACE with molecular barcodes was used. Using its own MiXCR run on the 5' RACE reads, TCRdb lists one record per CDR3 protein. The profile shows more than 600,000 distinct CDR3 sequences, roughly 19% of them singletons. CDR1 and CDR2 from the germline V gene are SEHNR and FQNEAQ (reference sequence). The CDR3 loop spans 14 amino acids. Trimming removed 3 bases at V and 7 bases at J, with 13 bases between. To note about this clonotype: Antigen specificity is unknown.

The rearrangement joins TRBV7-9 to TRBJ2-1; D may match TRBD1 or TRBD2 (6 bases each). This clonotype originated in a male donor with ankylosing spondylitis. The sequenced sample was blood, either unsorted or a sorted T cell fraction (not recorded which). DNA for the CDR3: TGTGCCAGCAGCTTCGGGGGCGCGGGTAATGAGCAGTTCTTC. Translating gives CASSFGGAGNEQFF.